The present entry profiles one T cell receptor beta chain with its context. The data belong to a study of blood T cell repertoires in COVID-19. About the study: Samples of COVID-19 (acute and convalescent) were obtained from the United States, Italy and Spain.

Cohort assignment relied on participant-reported clinical history. Using immunoSEQ multiplex PCR, the repertoire was profiled, and TCRdb retains in-frame clones only, with some absent. The sample includes about 230,000 clones, 75% to 90% of them seen just once. Trimming took 6 bases from V and 3 from J, leaving 15 bases between them. Germline-derived CDR1 and CDR2 are MNHEY and SVGAGI. This CDR3 region has 14 residues. The sequence came from a woman aged 25 to 39 who had been exposed to COVID-19. The source material was PBMCs or T cells enriched from blood (not recorded which). The chain couples TRBV6-5 to TRBJ2-7, with D possibly matching TRBD1 (5 bases). The DNA for the CDR3 is TGTGCCAGCAGCCGTAGGCGACAGAGCTACGAGCAGTACTTC. Protein product: CASSRRRQSYEQYF.